This T cell receptor beta chain was recovered during a study of blood T cell repertoires in COVID-19. Study information: Acute and convalescent COVID-19 specimens originated in the United States, Italy and Spain. T cells, B-cell-depleted T cells, or PBMCs provided the cDNA or gDNA that served as material.

Germline V gives CDR1 MNHNY, CDR2 SVGAGI (reference sequence). Losses at the gene ends were 4 bases for V and 3 bases for J; bases not matched to a gene: 5. CDR3 length equals 14 residues. In the original processing: Estimation of nucleated cell counts was performed using reference gene primer amplification. This table comes from immunoSEQ multiplex PCR, and its TCRdb copy is limited to in-frame clones, with some not included. Clone size and V and J calls were adopted from that table, with D and trimming inferred from the DNA. Of a few hundred thousand clones listed, 75% to 90% are singletons. Patients at the Seattle site were enrolled during active infection and followed longitudinally.

The sample was peripheral blood. This TCR was recovered from a woman between 45 and 65 years old with COVID-19, enrolled during active disease. This chain links TRBV6-6 with TRBJ2-7; 8 bases map to TRBD1. The CDR3 here is CASSSGQGLYEQYF. The DNA for the CDR3 is TGTGCCAGCAGTTCCGGACAGGGCCTCTACGAGCAGTACTTC.